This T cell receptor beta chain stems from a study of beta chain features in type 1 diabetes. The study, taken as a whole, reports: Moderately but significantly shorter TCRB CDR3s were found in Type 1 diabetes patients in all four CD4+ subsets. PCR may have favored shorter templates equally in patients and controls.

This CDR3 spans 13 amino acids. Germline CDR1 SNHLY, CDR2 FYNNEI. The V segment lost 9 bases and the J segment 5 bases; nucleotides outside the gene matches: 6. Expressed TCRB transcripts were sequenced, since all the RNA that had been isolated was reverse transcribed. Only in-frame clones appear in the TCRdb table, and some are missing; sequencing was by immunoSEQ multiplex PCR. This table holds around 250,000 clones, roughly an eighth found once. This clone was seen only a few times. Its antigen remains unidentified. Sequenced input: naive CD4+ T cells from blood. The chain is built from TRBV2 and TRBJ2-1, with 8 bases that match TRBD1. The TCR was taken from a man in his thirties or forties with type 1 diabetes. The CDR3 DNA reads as TGTGCCAGGAGGGACAGGACAAACAATGAGCAGTTCTTC. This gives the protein CARRDRTNNEQFF.